The 30 T cell receptor beta chains in this list originate from one sample, sequenced in a study of regulatory T cells in long-lasting Graves disease. Researchers made TCR beta libraries by using iRepertoire HTBI primers and running Arm-PCR on CDR3 regions. Via MiXCR, TCRdb re-called the multiplex PCR reads, giving one row per CDR3 protein. The sample has 540,000 or so distinct CDR3 sequences, about 13% seen once. Described time point: newly diagnosed GD, antithyroid drugs for less than 3 months. The TCR library used RNA extracted from PBMCs. These data were also filed under a second study, of T cells in Graves' hyperthyroidism and ophthalmopathy.

The input for sequencing was peripheral blood mononuclear cells (PBMCs), taken at new diagnosis, from a patient treated with antithyroid drugs. These receptors originate from a man aged 25 to 40 with Graves disease.

This clonotype occurred a few times. The chain employs TRBV6-2 or TRBV6-3 and TRBJ1-5, with D possibly TRBD1 on 5 matching bases. CDR3 length equals 17 residues. Germline loops: CDR1 MNHEY, CDR2 SVGEGT. Between the trimmed V and J ends, which lost 2 bases and 0 bases, there was a span of 14 bases. The CDR3 DNA is TGTGCCAGCAGTTACCCGGCGGGGCTTAGTAGCAATCAGCCCCAGCATTTT. Encoded protein: CASSYPAGLSSNQPQHF.

This clonotype was observed many times. CDR3 amino acids: CASSVASGGPTDTQYF. The CDR3, as DNA: TGTGCCAGCAGCGTAGCATCGGGAGGGCCAACAGATACGCAGTATTTT. The J gene is TRBJ2-3, the V gene TRBV9; 8 bases map to TRBD2. Germline V CDR1 and CDR2: SGDLS, YYNGEE. CDR3 length: 16 amino acids. The V segment lost 0 bases and the J segment 3 bases; nucleotides outside the gene matches: 6.

This clonotype was seen many times. In nucleotides, the CDR3 is TGTGCCAGCAGGTCCAGGGGGCGGAACACTGAAGCTTTCTTT. Translating it yields CASRSRGRNTEAFF. The gene calls are TRBV11-2 and TRBJ1-1; the match to TRBD1 covers 8 bases. CDR1 is SGHAT and CDR2 is FQNNGV in the germline V gene. The CDR3 is made up of 14 amino acids. Losses at the gene ends were 6 bases for V and 1 base for J; bases not matched to a gene: 4.

In regard to this clonotype: This may arise from a read error, as a much more abundant clone is one base away. The chain carries TRBV5-1 and TRBJ2-3; perhaps D is TRBD1 or TRBD2 (6 bases each). From germline, CDR1 is SGHRS and CDR2 YFSETQ. The CDR3 covers 14 residues. V lost 4 bases to trimming and J lost 1 base, with 10 bases between them. The DNA of the CDR3 is TGCGCCAGCAGCACCGGGGGCCGCACAGATACGCAGTATTTT. It specifies CASSTGGRTDTQYF. The variable domain in full, completed from reference TRBV5-1 and TRBJ2-3, reads KAGVTQTPRYLIKTRGQQVTLSCSPISGHRSVSWYQQTPGQGLQFLFEYFSETQRNKGNFPGRFSGRQFSNSRSEMNVSTLELGDSALYLCASSTGGRTDTQYFGPGTRLTVL.

The chain combines TRBV20-1 with TRBJ1-3; 7 bases line up with TRBD1. Germline lookup yields CDR1 DFQATT and CDR2 SNEGSKA (reference sequence). CDR3 size: 15 residues. With V trimmed by 6 bases and J by 4 bases, 12 bases remained unmatched. CDR3 in amino acids: CSANPTGFSGNTIYF. In nucleotides, the CDR3 is TGCAGTGCCAACCCGACAGGGTTTTCAGGAAACACCATATATTTT.

This clonotype turned up a few times. The chain employs TRBV6-5 and TRBJ2-1; possibly TRBD2 for D (6 bases). Per germline, CDR1 MNHEY and CDR2 SVGAGI. CDR3 size: 13 residues. V dropped 0 bases and J dropped 15 bases, with 15 bases sitting between them. The CDR3 protein is CASSYSGLHPPFF. CDR3 DNA: TGTGCCAGCAGTTACTCGGGACTTCACCCCCCGTTCTTC.

This clonotype appeared a few times. V gene TRBV7-9 combines with J gene TRBJ1-3; 8 nucleotides align to TRBD1. V dropped 5 bases and J dropped 4; count of bases not matched to a gene: 13. Germline V CDR1 and CDR2: SEHNR, FQNEAQ (reference sequence). The length of the CDR3 is 17 residues. The CDR3 spells CASSRSGQGRWGNTIYF. The CDR3 DNA reads as TGTGCCAGCAGCCGTTCAGGACAGGGACGCTGGGGAAACACCATATATTTT.

This clonotype was observed at least ten times. The gene calls are TRBV20-1 and TRBJ1-5; D might be TRBD1 (6 bases). CDR3 length: 13 amino acids. With 6 bases removed from V and 7 bases from J, the gap between germline ends came to 16 bases. CDR1 is DFQATT, CDR2 SNEGSKA, per germline (reference sequence). The CDR3 loop reads CSAVGGPNQPQHF. CDR3 coding DNA: TGCAGTGCAGTGGGGGGGCCCAACCAGCCCCAGCATTTT.

This clonotype has a count of ten or more. The chain combines TRBV27 with TRBJ2-3; D gene ambiguous. This CDR3 comprises 15 residues. Trimming took 4 bases from V and 0 from J, leaving 11 bases between them. From germline, CDR1 is MNHEY and CDR2 SMNVEV (reference sequence). CDR3 residues: CASSSAYVSTDTQYF. The DNA for the CDR3 is TGTGCCAGCAGTTCTGCGTACGTTAGCACAGATACGCAGTATTTT.

There are many counts of this clonotype. This chain links TRBV20-1 with TRBJ1-2; D is ambiguous. The CDR3 is 13 residues long. Trimming removed 8 bases at V and 6 bases at J, with 19 bases between. Germline loops: CDR1 DFQATT, CDR2 SNEGSKA (reference sequence). The CDR3 loop reads CSTSPRNGDGYTF. The CDR3 DNA sequence: TGCAGTACATCGCCGCGCAATGGGGATGGCTACACCTTC.

This clonotype has at least ten counts. V gene TRBV6-5 combines with J gene TRBJ2-3; D is unresolved. Looked up from germline, CDR1 is MNHEY and CDR2 is SVGAGI. The length of the CDR3 is 13 residues. V was clipped by 4 bases and J by 3 bases, with 8 bases between them. CDR3 protein: CASSSEGTDTQYF. CDR3 nucleotides: TGTGCCAGCAGTTCAGAAGGGACAGATACGCAGTATTTT.

This clonotype was seen ten or more times. This chain joins TRBV9 and TRBJ2-3; D is perhaps TRBD2 (6 bases). From germline, CDR1 is SGDLS and CDR2 YYNGEE. With 4 bases removed from V and 5 bases from J, the gap between germline ends came to 20 bases. The CDR3 spans 16 residues. The CDR3 spells CASSTPLRGGEDTQYF. For the CDR3, the DNA is TGTGCCAGCAGCACCCCCCTTCGCGGAGGGGAAGATACGCAGTATTTT.

This clonotype has only a few counts. V gene TRBV4-1 combines with J gene TRBJ2-7, with D possibly TRBD1 on 6 matching bases. The CDR3 covers 14 residues. Trimming left V 1 base short and J 3 bases short, with 10 bases between. CDR1 is MGHRA and CDR2 is YSYEKL in the germline V gene. In DNA form, the CDR3 reads TGCGCCAGCAGCCAAGTCCACAGGGACTACGAGCAGTACTTC. As protein: CASSQVHRDYEQYF.

This clonotype was seen at least ten times. The genes are TRBV12-3 or TRBV12-4 and TRBJ2-7; D may be TRBD1 (5 bases). With 2 bases removed from V and 6 bases from J, the gap between germline ends came to 11 bases. CDR3 length: 13 residues. The CDR3 DNA reads as TGTGCCAGCAGTTTATCCAGGGCTCCCGAGCAGTACTTC. This encodes CASSLSRAPEQYF.

The V gene is TRBV20-1, the J gene TRBJ1-2; 7 nucleotides agree with TRBD1. The germline V gene encodes CDR1 DFQATT and CDR2 SNEGSKA (reference sequence). V was pared by 6 bases and J by 7 bases, with 17 bases of the junction left unmatched. CDR3 length equals 15 residues. Here the CDR3 reads CSALDAGGPLGGYTF. DNA for the CDR3: TGCAGTGCCCTGGATGCAGGGGGGCCCCTCGGTGGCTACACCTTC.

The sample holds many counts of this clonotype. The V call is TRBV29-1, the J call TRBJ1-2, with 7 bases identical to TRBD1. Germline lookup yields CDR1 SQVTM and CDR2 ANQGSEA. After removal of 7 bases from V and 8 bases from J, the junction contained 10 bases not matched to a gene. CDR3 length: 12 residues. The chain's CDR3 is CSAETGIGGYTF. CDR3 DNA: TGCAGCGCCGAGACAGGGATCGGCGGCTACACCTTC.

The V gene is TRBV6-1, the J gene TRBJ2-1, with D possibly being TRBD2 (6 bases). Germline V lookup: CDR1 MNHNS, CDR2 SASEGT. CDR3 size: 14 residues. V gave up 6 bases and J gave up 6 bases, with 15 bases separating them. CDR3 amino acids: CASSRLGEVNEQFF. The CDR3 DNA follows: TGTGCCAGCAGCCGACTGGGGGAGGTCAATGAGCAGTTCTTC.

This clonotype was counted at least ten times. The chain combines TRBV11-2 with TRBJ1-1; tentatively, D is TRBD1 (5 bases). The CDR3 has 13 residues. With 6 bases removed from V and 4 bases from J, the gap between germline ends came to 12 bases. CDR1 is SGHAT and CDR2 is FQNNGV in the germline V gene. CDR3 in amino acids: CASRGGGTTEAFF. CDR3 nucleotides: TGTGCCAGCAGGGGGGGGGGGACCACTGAAGCTTTCTTT.

The table lists this clonotype with many counts. The rearrangement links TRBV12-3 or TRBV12-4 to TRBJ2-7, with D perhaps TRBD1 (6 bases). This CDR3 contains 12 residues. V lost 5 bases, J lost 6 bases, and 11 bases lay in between. CDR3 in DNA: TGTGCCAGCAGTACCACAGGGTTCGAGCAGTACTTC. Amino acids: CASSTTGFEQYF.

In this sample, this clonotype turned up many times. This chain uses TRBV24-1 with TRBJ2-1; no definite D call. CDR1 KGHDR and CDR2 SFDVKD come from the germline V gene. CDR3 length: 14 residues. The V and J ends lost 3 bases and 8 bases respectively, with 13 bases between them. This CDR3 is CATSDPTEQYEQFF. CDR3 bases: TGTGCCACCAGTGATCCGACCGAACAATATGAGCAGTTCTTC.

This clonotype showed up many times. The chain links TRBV3-1 to TRBJ1-6; 8 bases are shared with TRBD1. There are 15 residues in the CDR3. Germline V gives CDR1 LGHDT, CDR2 YNNKEL (reference sequence). V dropped 4 bases and J dropped 8; count of bases not matched to a gene: 7. This CDR3 reads CASSPRQGRDSPLHF. The CDR3 region has the DNA TGTGCCAGCAGCCCCCGACAGGGGCGGGATTCACCCCTCCACTTT.

This clonotype has a handful of counts. The J gene is TRBJ2-1, the V gene TRBV24-1, with 13 bases identical to TRBD2. Germline CDR1 and CDR2: KGHDR and SFDVKD. The ends lost 7 bases at V and 10 bases at J; junction bases unmatched: 15. CDR3 length: 17 residues. The CDR3 spells CATSTSGRAGAAREQFF. CDR3 nucleotides: TGTGCCACCAGCACTAGCGGGAGGGCCGGGGCGGCTAGGGAGCAGTTCTTC.

This clonotype occurred many times. The V gene is TRBV3-1, the J gene TRBJ2-1; D might be TRBD2 (6 bases). V dropped 4 bases and J dropped 10 bases, with 17 bases sitting between them. The CDR3 covers 14 residues. Germline values: CDR1 LGHDT, CDR2 YNNKEL (reference sequence). The CDR3 nucleotides read TGTGCCAGCAGCCTCGGACTGGCGGGATGGGAGCAGTTCTTC. Its translation: CASSLGLAGWEQFF.

This chain uses TRBV10-1 with TRBJ2-3; D is perhaps TRBD1 or TRBD2 (5 bases each). Germline loops: CDR1 WNHNN, CDR2 SYGVQD (reference sequence). The CDR3 is 14 amino acids. Trimming took 6 bases from V and 4 from J, leaving 14 bases between them. The CDR3: CASRLGPGSDTQYF. The DNA for the CDR3 is TGCGCCAGCAGACTGGGGCCGGGATCAGATACGCAGTATTTT.

This clonotype appeared many times. The chain joins TRBV11-2 to TRBJ2-3, with a possible D match to TRBD1 (6 bases). Germline lookup yields CDR1 SGHAT and CDR2 FQNNGV. The CDR3 is made up of 15 amino acids. Trimming stripped 2 bases from V and 4 bases from J, with 13 bases between. The CDR3 protein is CASSLLGGGADTQYF. CDR3 DNA: TGTGCCAGCAGCTTACTGGGTGGGGGCGCAGATACGCAGTATTTT.

The sample holds many counts of this clonotype. The V gene is TRBV20-1, the J gene TRBJ2-4, with TRBD1 identical over 9 bases. J lost 1 base, V lost 6 bases, and 1 base had no gene match. CDR3 length: 13 amino acids. Germline V gene data show CDR1 as DFQATT and CDR2 as SNEGSKA (reference sequence). DNA of the CDR3: TGCAGTGCAGGACAGGGGGCCAAAAACATTCAGTACTTC. Translating gives CSAGQGAKNIQYF.

This clonotype occurred many times. J is TRBJ1-6 and V is TRBV12-3 or TRBV12-4; TRBD1 aligns across 7 bases. The junction had 5 bases not matched to a gene; V was cut back by 5 bases and J by 4 bases. The CDR3 runs to 15 residues. CDR3 sequence (DNA): TGTGCCAGCAGTACCGGGACAGTTTATAATTCACCCCTCCACTTT. Encoded protein: CASSTGTVYNSPLHF.

The table lists this clonotype with many counts. The rearrangement joins TRBV11-2 to TRBJ1-5; D unresolved. V was trimmed by 1 base and J by 2 bases, leaving 6 bases between them. This CDR3 spans 14 amino acids. Germline V CDR1 and CDR2: SGHAT, FQNNGV. The CDR3, as DNA: TGTGCCAGCAGCTTAGCCCTAGGCAATCAGCCCCAGCATTTT. Its protein is CASSLALGNQPQHF.

Many counts were recorded for this clonotype. This chain joins TRBV2 and TRBJ2-7; 11 bases fit TRBD1. CDR3 length equals 14 residues. The germline V gene encodes CDR1 SNHLY and CDR2 FYNNEI. With V trimmed by 7 bases and J by 3 bases, 5 bases remained unmatched. The CDR3 is CASIPGQGDYEQYF. The CDR3 DNA reads TGTGCCAGCATCCCGGGACAGGGGGACTACGAGCAGTACTTC.

This clonotype was recorded at least ten times. Sequence at one end of the junction differs from germline and may be a read error. This chain uses TRBV28 with TRBJ2-5, with D possibly TRBD2 on 6 matching bases. There are 14 residues in the CDR3. Looked up from germline, CDR1 is MDHEN and CDR2 is SYDVKM. The CDR3: CASSSTRGGETQYF. Written as DNA, the CDR3 is TGTGCCAGTAGTTCGACTCGAGGAGGGGAGACCCAGTACTTC.